This section outlines one T cell receptor (beta chain) sequence together with its context. The sample belongs to a study of cytomegalovirus exposure and HLA in healthy donors. The CDR3 runs 16 residues. Germline CDR1 reads SGHTA; CDR2 reads FQGNSA. J gave up 8 bases and V 0 bases, and 12 bases lay outside the gene matches. Primers: 60 Vbeta forward and 13 Jbeta reverse. Libraries were prepared by immunoSEQ multiplex PCR; TCRdb keeps only in-frame clonotypes and omits some of them. The sample includes approximately 140,000 clones, over 60% of them seen just once. The sequenced sample was PBMCs. This sequence was found in a middle-aged man in good health and CMV-seropositive. The chain uses TRBV7-2 and TRBJ1-2; 7 bases are shared with TRBD1. The CDR3 loop reads CASSLATGTVDQGYTF. In DNA form, the CDR3 reads TGTGCCAGCAGCTTAGCCACTGGGACAGTAGATCAGGGCTACACCTTC.